The entry below describes one T cell receptor (beta chain). The target antigen is unknown. A read error is possible here, since a much larger clone lies one base away. The CDR3 does not close with the conserved phenylalanine or tryptophan, likely indicating a read error. This sample stems from a study of CD8+CD57+ T cells in acquired aplastic anemia. Study in general: Across the sorted CD4+ and CD8+ cells, DNA amounts averaged about 3.2 ug. Where healthy donors were concerned, CD4+ cells averaged about 11 million reads. Study-wide points: Between patients and controls, CD8+ Simpson's diversity did not vary significantly. Almost 30 shared CD8+ CDR3s appeared highly expressed within patients' immunodominant clones.

The TCR beta profiling, which covered VDJ combination and CDR3 sequence, was carried out using genomic DNA as the template. Each CDR3 protein is one row after TCRdb ran MiXCR on the reads. The table records over 100,000 distinct CDR3 sequences, more than 35% of them present only once. J was trimmed by 2 bases and V by 4 bases; bases with no gene match: 3. The CDR3 runs to 14 residues. Germline values: CDR1 SGHRS, CDR2 YFSETQ. Sequenced input: sorted CD4+, CD8+, or CD8+CD57+ T cells (not recorded which) from PBMCs. The receptor comes from a human donor in good health, serving as a control. The chain uses TRBV5-1 and TRBJ2-5, with TRBD1 identical over 9 bases. As DNA, the CDR3 is TGCGCCAGCAGCCGTGGGACAGGGCAAGAGACCCAGTACTCC. Its protein product is CASSRGTGQETQYS.